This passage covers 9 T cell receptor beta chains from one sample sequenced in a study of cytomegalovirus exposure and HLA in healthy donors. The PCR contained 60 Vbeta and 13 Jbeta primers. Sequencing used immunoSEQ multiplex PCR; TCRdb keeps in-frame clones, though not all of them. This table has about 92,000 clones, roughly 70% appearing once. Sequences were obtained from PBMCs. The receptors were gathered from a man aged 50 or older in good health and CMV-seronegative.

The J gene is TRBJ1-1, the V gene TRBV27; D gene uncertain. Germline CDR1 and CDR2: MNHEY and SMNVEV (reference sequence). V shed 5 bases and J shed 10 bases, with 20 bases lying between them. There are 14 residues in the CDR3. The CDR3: CASSPRLFTAGAFF. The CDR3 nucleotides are TGTGCCAGCAGTCCCCGACTATTCACAGCGGGAGCTTTCTTT.

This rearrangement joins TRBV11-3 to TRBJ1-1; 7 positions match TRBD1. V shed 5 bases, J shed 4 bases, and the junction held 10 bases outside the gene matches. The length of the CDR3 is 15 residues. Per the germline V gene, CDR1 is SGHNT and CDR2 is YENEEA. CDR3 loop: CASSAPTGIRTEAFF. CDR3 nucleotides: TGTGCCAGCAGCGCCCCGACAGGGATACGCACTGAAGCTTTCTTT.

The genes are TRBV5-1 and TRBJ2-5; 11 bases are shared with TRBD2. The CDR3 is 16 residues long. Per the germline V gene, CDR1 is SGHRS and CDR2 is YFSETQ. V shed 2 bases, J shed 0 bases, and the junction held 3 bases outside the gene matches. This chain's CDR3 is CASSFVLAGDQETQYF. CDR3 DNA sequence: TGCGCCAGCAGCTTTGTACTAGCGGGGGACCAAGAGACCCAGTACTTC.

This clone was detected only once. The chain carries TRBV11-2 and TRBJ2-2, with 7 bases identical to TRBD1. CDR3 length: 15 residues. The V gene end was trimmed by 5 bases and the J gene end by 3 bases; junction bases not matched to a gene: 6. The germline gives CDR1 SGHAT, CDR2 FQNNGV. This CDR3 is CASSPLQGDTGELFF. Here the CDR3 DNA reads TGTGCCAGCAGCCCTCTCCAGGGGGACACCGGGGAGCTGTTTTTT.

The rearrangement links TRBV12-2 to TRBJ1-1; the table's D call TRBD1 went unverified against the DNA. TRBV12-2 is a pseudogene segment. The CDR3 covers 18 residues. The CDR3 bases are TGTGCAAGTCGCCCGTCTTATCGGACAGGGCCCCTTAAGACTGAAGCTTTCTTT. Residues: CASRPSYRTGPLKTEAFF.

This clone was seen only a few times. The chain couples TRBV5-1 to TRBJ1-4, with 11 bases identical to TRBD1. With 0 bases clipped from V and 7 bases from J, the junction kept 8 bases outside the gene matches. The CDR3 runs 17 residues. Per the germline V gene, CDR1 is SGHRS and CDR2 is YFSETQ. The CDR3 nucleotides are TGCGCCAGCAGCTTGGCCATTCGGGGACAGGGGGTTGAAAAACTGTTTTTT. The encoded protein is CASSLAIRGQGVEKLFF.

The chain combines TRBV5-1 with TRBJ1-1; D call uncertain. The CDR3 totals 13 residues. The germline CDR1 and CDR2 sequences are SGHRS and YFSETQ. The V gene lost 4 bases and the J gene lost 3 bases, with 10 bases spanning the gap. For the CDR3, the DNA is TGCGCCAGCAGCCAGACGGAGCACACTGAAGCTTTCTTT. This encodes CASSQTEHTEAFF.

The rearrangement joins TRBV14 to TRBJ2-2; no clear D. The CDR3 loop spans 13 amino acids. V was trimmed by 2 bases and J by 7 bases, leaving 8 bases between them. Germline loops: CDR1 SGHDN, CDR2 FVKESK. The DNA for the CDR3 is TGTGCCAGCAGCCAATACATCCACGGGGAGCTGTTTTTT. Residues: CASSQYIHGELFF.

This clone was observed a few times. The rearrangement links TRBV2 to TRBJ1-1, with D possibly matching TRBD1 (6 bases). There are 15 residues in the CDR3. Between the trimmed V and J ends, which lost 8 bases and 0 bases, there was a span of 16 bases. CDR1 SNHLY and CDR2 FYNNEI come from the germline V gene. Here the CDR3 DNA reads TGTGCCAGCCGACAGGCCGAGGGCATGAACACTGAAGCTTTCTTT. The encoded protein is CASRQAEGMNTEAFF.